The sequence of this TCR beta chain was determined in a study of vaccination and CD4 T cells after COVID-19. Background on the study: Overlapping spike peptides of SARS-CoV-2, HCoV-NL63, HCoV-OC43 and HCoV-229E stimulated the cells. Cultures that served as controls received a CEFX pool, an HIV-1 Nef pool, or no peptide. The study, taken as a whole, reports: Spike mono-reactivity applied to 304 of 307 vaccine-specific clones detected in convalescent patients. Early timepoints after natural infection were not analyzed in these convalescent patients.

The study sequenced cultured CD4+ T cell DNA using the Oncomine TCR Beta short-read assay. Each CDR3 protein is one row after TCRdb ran MiXCR on the PCR reads. The profile covers roughly 6,800 distinct CDR3 sequences, with more than 35% appearing a single time and about 15% taken by the ten largest. The treatment denotes: approximately 9-day PBMC culture with coronavirus spike peptide pools or control peptides (ViraFEST assay). Gathering of the CD4+ T cells, from the unexposed donor, took place before the COVID-19 pandemic (2011-2018). The V end lost 0 bases, the J end lost 4 bases, and 14 bases lay between the germline ends. CDR1 and CDR2 from the germline V gene are SQVTM and ANQGSEA. This CDR3 spans 15 amino acids. Concerning this clonotype: Its antigen is currently unknown.

Material for sequencing was CD4+ T cells from blood, cultured in vitro. The chain recombines TRBV29-1 with TRBJ2-3; no definite D call. This TCR was sampled from a human donor in good health. The CDR3 coding sequence is TGCAGCGTTGAAGATCCCCCAACAGCACCAGATACGCAGTATTTT. It codes for CSVEDPPTAPDTQYF.